This is a list of T cell receptor beta chains from one sample in a study of blood T cell repertoires in COVID-19. Generated by immunoSEQ multiplex PCR, the TCRdb table keeps only in-frame clones and is missing some. The sample carries some 21,000 clones, around 73% recorded once. Sequenced sample: peripheral blood. Receptors were obtained from a human donor in a cohort sampled during active or convalescent COVID-19. Each CDR3 is given with its conserved first and last residue. A D gene is named only where the DNA matches it firmly. Size is omitted from some rows. Given values are once, few, many or a class for expanded clones.

size: NA
J: TRBJ2-2
D: NA
length: 12
V: TRBV28
DNA: TGTGCCAGCCAGGAGGGGCCCCGGGAGCTGTTTTTT
CDR3: CASQEGPRELFF

size: few
J: TRBJ2-2
D: TRBD1
length: 16
V: TRBV19
DNA: TGTGCCAGTAGTTCCCCGACAGGGCGTAGGACCGGGGAGCTGTTTTTT
CDR3: CASSSPTGRRTGELFF

size: NA
J: TRBJ1-2
D: NA
length: 13
V: TRBV12-5
DNA: TGTGCTAGTGGTTTGGTACGGGGGTTCTCGCACACCTTC
CDR3: CASGLVRGFSHTF

size: NA
J: TRBJ2-7
D: TRBD2
length: 15
V: TRBV5-4
DNA: TGTGCCAGCAGCGCCGGGACTAGAGACACCTACGAGCAGTACTTC
CDR3: CASSAGTRDTYEQYF

size: NA
J: TRBJ1-2
D: NA
length: 12
V: TRBV29-1
DNA: TGCAGCGTTGACGACAGAGACTATGGCTACACCTTC
CDR3: CSVDDRDYGYTF

size: NA
J: TRBJ1-1
D: NA
length: 14
V: TRBV9
DNA: TGTGCCAGCAGCGCGGGAGCTGGGAGCACTGAAGCTTTCTTT
CDR3: CASSAGAGSTEAFF

size: few
J: TRBJ1-2
D: NA
length: 15
V: TRBV4-1
DNA: TGCGCCAGCAGCCAAGGAGGAGGGGTAAGGTATGGCTACACCTTC
CDR3: CASSQGGGVRYGYTF

size: NA
J: TRBJ2-1
D: NA
length: 14
V: TRBV24-1
DNA: TGTGCCACCAGTGATGGGGCTATTCGCAATGAGCAGTTCTTC
CDR3: CATSDGAIRNEQFF

size: NA
J: TRBJ1-1
D: TRBD1
length: 12
V: TRBV9
DNA: TGTGCCAGCAGCGTGATACAGGGGGCGGCTTTCTTT
CDR3: CASSVIQGAAFF

size: NA
J: TRBJ1-4
D: NA
length: 14
V: TRBV4-1
DNA: TGCGCCAGCAGCCAAGGGCAGGGAGGAGAAAAACTGTTTTTT
CDR3: CASSQGQGGEKLFF

size: NA
J: TRBJ2-5
D: TRBD2
length: 17
V: TRBV5-1
DNA: TGCGCCAGCAGCTTGAAAACTAGCGGGGGGCTACAAGAGACCCAGTACTTC
CDR3: CASSLKTSGGLQETQYF